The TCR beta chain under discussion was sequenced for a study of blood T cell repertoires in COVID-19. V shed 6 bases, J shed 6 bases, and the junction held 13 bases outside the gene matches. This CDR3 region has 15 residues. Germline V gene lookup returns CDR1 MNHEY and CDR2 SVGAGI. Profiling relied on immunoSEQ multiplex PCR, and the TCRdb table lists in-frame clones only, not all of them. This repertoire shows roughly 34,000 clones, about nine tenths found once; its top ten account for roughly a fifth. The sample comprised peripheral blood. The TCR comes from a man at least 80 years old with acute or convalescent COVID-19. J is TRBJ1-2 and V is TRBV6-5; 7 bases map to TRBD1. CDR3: CASSLRLGQVDGYTF. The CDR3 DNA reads TGTGCCAGCAGCCTACGCTTAGGACAGGTTGATGGCTACACCTTC.